The sequence of this T cell receptor beta chain was determined in a study of blood T cell repertoires in COVID-19. Study details: Specimens from acute and convalescent COVID-19 originated in the United States, Italy and Spain.

The repertoire was sequenced with immunoSEQ multiplex PCR; TCRdb's copy has only in-frame clones and lacks some. The sample holds roughly 480,000 clones; 89% are singletons and the top ten take approximately 0.9%. Those enrolled in Seattle joined during active infection and were followed longitudinally afterward. Sequenced material: peripheral blood. The receptor comes from a man younger than 35 with COVID-19, enrolled during active disease.

CDR3 sequence reads: CASSIQVGNQPQHF. The CDR3 bases are TGTGCCAGTAGTATTCAGGTCGGCAATCAGCCCCAGCATTTT. This chain uses TRBV19 with TRBJ1-5; D ambiguous. The V gene's germline CDR1 is LNHDA and CDR2 SQIVND (reference sequence). This CDR3 region has 14 residues. V lost 3 bases and J 2 bases, leaving 8 bases between the germline ends.